This T cell receptor (beta chain) was identified during a study of T cell responses to AZD1222 COVID-19 vaccine. In the case of this clone: The antigen is undetermined.

The method was immunoSEQ multiplex PCR; TCRdb's version includes in-frame clones alone and lacks a portion of them. This sample yields 150,000 or so clones, of which 94% are seen a single time; approximately 0.64% belongs to the top ten. Broader study findings: Donors in the cohort were predominantly white British and more often female, and clonal diversity was possibly underestimated.

The sequence derives from an adult in good health. The starting material was peripheral blood, obtained on day 0 of AZD1222 vaccination.

The CDR3 nucleotides are TGTGCCACCAGTGATCCCCTCAGCGAGCAGTTCTTC. This translates into CATSDPLSEQFF. The V gene is TRBV24-1, the J gene TRBJ2-1; the D is unclear. This CDR3 contains 12 residues. Germline CDR1 KGHDR, CDR2 SFDVKD. V gave up 3 bases and J gave up 10 bases, with 9 bases separating them.